A single sample is the source of the 5 T cell receptor beta chains below, sequenced in a study of cytomegalovirus exposure and HLA in healthy donors. The PCR contained 60 Vbeta and 13 Jbeta primers. Sequencing used immunoSEQ multiplex PCR; TCRdb keeps in-frame clones, though not all of them. Altogether more than 200,000 clones are present, more than 70% being singletons, with the ten largest covering 1.3%. The sequencing input was PBMCs. The receptors were sampled from a human donor in good health.

CDR3 protein: CAWTPGQGNEKLFF. The CDR3 DNA follows: TGTGCCTGGACGCCGGGACAGGGGAACGAAAAACTGTTTTTT. The chain is built from TRBV30 and TRBJ1-4; 10 bases map to TRBD1. The CDR3 is 14 residues long. CDR1 is GTSNPN and CDR2 is SVGIG in the germline V gene (reference sequence). V was clipped by 4 bases and J by 8 bases; unmatched bases: 7.

The rearrangement uses TRBV10-3 and TRBJ2-7; 9 bases align to TRBD1. The CDR3 totals 13 residues. Germline V gene lookup returns CDR1 ENHRY and CDR2 SYGVKD. With V trimmed by 6 bases and J by 5 bases, 5 bases remained unmatched. Here the CDR3 reads CAISGTGLHEQYF. DNA of the CDR3: TGTGCCATCAGCGGGACAGGGCTCCACGAGCAGTACTTC.

The V gene is TRBV7-2, the J gene TRBJ2-3; D is uncertain. Germline V CDR1 and CDR2: SGHTA, FQGNSA. Trimming removed 0 bases at V and 0 bases at J, with 7 bases between. This CDR3 has 15 amino acids. The DNA of the CDR3 is TGTGCCAGCAGCTTAGCAGCGACTAGCACAGATACGCAGTATTTT. Its translation is CASSLAATSTDTQYF.

This sequence joins TRBV5-1 and TRBJ2-3, with TRBD1 as a possible D gene (5 bases). V was trimmed by 0 bases and J by 1 base, leaving 18 bases between them. The CDR3 length is 18 residues. Germline V CDR1 and CDR2: SGHRS, YFSETQ. CDR3 sequence: CASSLAVRTPYRTDTQYF. The CDR3 DNA is TGCGCCAGCAGCTTGGCGGTAAGGACACCCTATCGCACAGATACGCAGTATTTT.

This rearrangement joins TRBV7-3 to TRBJ2-3, with TRBD2 as a possible D gene (6 bases). CDR1 and CDR2 from the germline V gene are SGHTA and FQGTGA. Trimming cost V 3 bases and J 4 bases, with 14 bases left between them. The CDR3 has 15 residues. The CDR3 coding sequence is TGTGCCAGCAGCTTTTCGGGCGGGGCCGCAGATACGCAGTATTTT. Its translation is CASSFSGGAADTQYF.